The clone carrying this TCR beta chain was counted ten times or more. The antigen remains undetermined. The sample originates from a study of neurological immune-mediated disorders. Whole-study findings and limits: The expanded clones of different subjects shared no CDR3 amino acid sequences (suggesting private repertoires in all groups).

This CDR3 has 12 amino acids. The germline CDR1 and CDR2 sequences are LGHDT and YNNKEL (reference sequence). Between the trimmed V and J ends, which lost 4 bases and 7 bases, there was a span of 10 bases. MiXCR, applied by TCRdb to the 5' RACE reads, yields one record per CDR3 protein. This sample has roughly 16,000 distinct CDR3 sequences; 14% to 15% occur once, and the top ten carry approximately 14%. The clonotype originates from a man between 60 and 75 years old with HTLV-1-associated myelopathy (HAM/TSP). The chain recombines TRBV3-1 with TRBJ1-2; no clear D gene. Sequenced input: PBMCs. This chain's CDR3 is CASSPGLGGYTF. The CDR3 DNA follows: TGTGCCAGCAGCCCTGGCCTGGGTGGCTACACCTTC.